Shown below are 8 T cell receptor beta chains from a single sample sequenced in a study of T cells in Graves' hyperthyroidism and ophthalmopathy. RNA transcripts served as the template for amplifying TCR beta CDR3 regions. The TCR CDR3 first-round RT-PCR relied on the HTBI primer set. Each CDR3 protein is one row after TCRdb ran MiXCR on the multiplex PCR reads. Of 250,000 to 350,000 distinct CDR3 sequences in the sample, 16% were seen once. The specimen sequenced was blood. The receptors originated from a man younger than 45 with Graves' hyperthyroidism.

The table lists this clonotype with a few counts. This chain uses TRBV29-1 with TRBJ2-4; no definite D call. The germline V and J ends were trimmed by 4 bases and 2 bases, with 9 bases remaining between them. The germline gives CDR1 SQVTM, CDR2 ANQGSEA. This CDR3 has 13 residues. CDR3 coding DNA: TGCAGCGTTGCTCCCCTAACCAAAAACATTCAGTACTTC. Its protein is CSVAPLTKNIQYF.

J is TRBJ2-1 and V is TRBV5-1; D not certain. Germline V gene lookup returns CDR1 SGHRS and CDR2 YFSETQ. V was cut by 0 bases and J by 6 bases, with 13 bases left in between. There are 15 residues in the CDR3. CDR3 residues: CASSLVGSWSNEQFF. The CDR3 coding sequence is TGCGCCAGCAGCTTGGTGGGGTCCTGGAGCAATGAGCAGTTCTTC.

In this sample, this clonotype turned up many times. The chain carries TRBV28 and TRBJ2-1; 8 nucleotides line up with TRBD2. The germline V gene has CDR1 MDHEN and CDR2 SYDVKM. The CDR3 extends over 16 amino acids. Germline trimming cut 3 bases from V and 10 bases from J; bases unmatched to any gene: 14. CDR3 loop: CASSFSAGGPHREQFF. CDR3 DNA sequence: TGTGCCAGCAGTTTCTCTGCGGGAGGCCCTCACAGAGAGCAGTTCTTC.

A few counts support this clonotype. The chain carries TRBV5-6 and TRBJ2-5, with 9 bases fitting TRBD2. Trimming removed 3 bases from V and 0 bases from J; junction bases left unmatched: 9. Germline CDR1 reads SGHDT; CDR2 reads YYEEEE. This CDR3 has 17 amino acids. The CDR3 coding sequence is TGTGCCAGCAGCTCCCTTCCTAGCGGGGTGTACCAAGAGACCCAGTACTTC. Protein product: CASSSLPSGVYQETQYF.

The rearrangement links TRBV13 to TRBJ2-7; the match to TRBD2 covers 8 bases. CDR1 PRHDT and CDR2 FYEKMQ come from the germline V gene (reference sequence). The junction had 6 bases not matched to a gene; V was cut back by 4 bases and J by 4 bases. This CDR3 contains 14 residues. The CDR3 DNA follows: TGTGCCAGCAGCTCCGGGACTAGACAATACGAGCAGTACTTC. Translation: CASSSGTRQYEQYF.

The chain couples TRBV5-1 to TRBJ2-5, with 8 bases matching TRBD1. The CDR3 has 20 amino acids. J was trimmed by 5 bases and V by 4 bases; bases with no gene match: 25. Germline assignment: CDR1 SGHRS and CDR2 YFSETQ. The CDR3 nucleotides read TGCGCCAGCAGCCCACTCAACTCCCAGGGGGCTAGTTTCTTGACGGAGACCCAGTACTTC. It encodes CASSPLNSQGASFLTETQYF.

This clonotype was counted many times. This sequence joins TRBV27 and TRBJ2-1; 9 bases fit TRBD2. Germline V CDR1 and CDR2: MNHEY, SMNVEV (reference sequence). Trimming took 0 bases from V and 12 from J; bases not matched to a gene: 24. CDR3 length equals 20 residues. The CDR3 region has the DNA TGTGCCAGCAGTTTATCGGTCCGGAGGGTTGCGGGAGGGAGGGCCTCCGGGCAGTTCTTC. It yields the protein CASSLSVRRVAGGRASGQFF.

This clonotype has ten or more counts. This chain connects TRBV11-2 to TRBJ1-5, with TRBD1 as a possible D gene (5 bases). The CDR3 is 15 residues long. Germline values: CDR1 SGHAT, CDR2 FQNNGV. V gave up 0 bases and J gave up 7 bases, with 13 bases separating them. The CDR3 coding sequence is TGTGCCAGCAGCTTAGATCAGGCAGGGCGGCAGCCCCAGCATTTT. Protein: CASSLDQAGRQPQHF.